A selection of T cell receptor beta chains follows, all from one sample in a study of OX40 agonist ivuxolimab in advanced cancers. The assay was immunoSEQ multiplex PCR, and TCRdb's table has in-frame clones only and misses some. This sample yields roughly 75,000 clones, of which about 89% are seen a single time; just over 0.75% belongs to the top ten. The sample was CD4+ or CD8+ T cells sorted from blood, taken in a trial of the OX40 agonist ivuxolimab. The source is an adult with an advanced solid tumor such as melanoma, head and neck, liver or kidney cancer. Both conserved end residues are part of each CDR3. D genes are given only for firm matches. Expanded clones get a size class; other rows say once, few or many, or leave the size out.

v_call	j_call	d_call	clone_size	cdr3_nt	cdr3_aa
TRBV6-6	TRBJ1-2	.	.	TGTGCCAGCAGTTACTCCCAGGGGAGAGGGGAAGGCTACACCTTC	CASSYSQGRGEGYTF
TRBV11-3	TRBJ2-2	TRBD1	.	TGTGCCAGCAGCTCAACGAGGGACAGGTCATACACCGGGGAGCTGTTTTTT	CASSSTRDRSYTGELFF
TRBV4-2	TRBJ2-5	.	.	TGTGCCAGCAGCCAAGGGGGTAGCTTAGAGACCCAGTACTTC	CASSQGGSLETQYF
TRBV19	TRBJ2-4	TRBD1	.	TGTGCCAGTAGTAAGGGGACCGGGACAGACATAGCCAAAAACATTCAGTACTTC	CASSKGTGTDIAKNIQYF
TRBV5-6	TRBJ2-7	TRBD1	.	TGTGCCAGCAGCGAACAGGGGTACGAGCAGTACTTC	CASSEQGYEQYF
TRBV6-5	TRBJ1-5	TRBD1	.	TGTGCCAGCCTACAGGGGAGGGATCAGCCCCAGCATTTT	CASLQGRDQPQHF
TRBV7-9	TRBJ1-3	.	.	TGTGCCAGCAGCTTAGGGAGGACCGGGTCTGGGGGAAACACCATATATTTT	CASSLGRTGSGGNTIYF
TRBV5-5	TRBJ1-2	.	.	TGTGCCAGCAGCTTGGGATCCCCGGGAACTGGCTACACCTTC	CASSLGSPGTGYTF
TRBV2	TRBJ1-1	.	once	TGTGCCAGCACCGAGGAGCAGTTGAACACTGAAGCTTTCTTT	CASTEEQLNTEAFF
TRBV11-2	TRBJ1-1	.	.	TGTGCCAGCAGCCCTACTGTGAACACTGAAGCTTTCTTT	CASSPTVNTEAFF
TRBV6-1	TRBJ2-1	.	.	TGTGCCAGCAGGGACCACCCGCAAGGAGAGCAGTTCTTC	CASRDHPQGEQFF
TRBV15	TRBJ2-5	.	.	TGTGCCACCAGCAGAGGATCCCGAGGGACCCAGTACTTC	CATSRGSRGTQYF
TRBV27	TRBJ2-5	.	few	TGTGCCAGCAGTTTACGTAGGACGGGAGAGACCCAGTACTTC	CASSLRRTGETQYF
TRBV7-2	TRBJ2-5	TRBD1	.	TGTGCCAGCAGCCTCTGGGGACAGGCCCAAGAGACCCAGTACTTC	CASSLWGQAQETQYF
TRBV6-5	TRBJ1-2	.	once	TGTGCCAGCAGTTACCGGAGGGAGGACTATGGCTACACCTTC	CASSYRREDYGYTF
TRBV5-5	TRBJ2-2	.	.	TGTGCCAGCAGCATGAGAGGGACCGGGGAGCTGTTTTTT	CASSMRGTGELFF
TRBV7-2	TRBJ1-6	TRBD1	.	TGTGCCAGCAGCTTAGCGGGCAGGGGGACTAATTCACCCCTCCACTTT	CASSLAGRGTNSPLHF
TRBV11-3	TRBJ2-5	TRBD2	.	TGTGCCAGCAGCTTAGGGACTAGCGGGAGTGGTGAGACCCAGTACTTC	CASSLGTSGSGETQYF
TRBV12-5	TRBJ1-5	.	once	TGTGCTAGTGGCTACCCCAGGGGAAGCAATCAGCCCCAGCATTTT	CASGYPRGSNQPQHF
TRBV18	TRBJ1-1	.	.	TGTGCCAGCTCACCGCGACAGAGCTTGAACACTGAAGCTTTCTTT	CASSPRQSLNTEAFF
TRBV15	TRBJ1-4	.	.	TGTGCCACCAGCAGAGATGGGTCGGGCGGTGAAAAACTGTTTTTT	CATSRDGSGGEKLFF
TRBV7-8	TRBJ2-1	.	.	TGTGCCAGCAACGTGGGATGGCGGGGCAATGAGCAGTTCTTC	CASNVGWRGNEQFF
TRBV5-5	TRBJ2-1	TRBD1	.	TGTGCCAGCAGTTCAGCCGGGACAGGGGGGTTCAATGAGCAGTTCTTC	CASSSAGTGGFNEQFF